The 5 T cell receptor beta chains reported below all come from one sample, sequenced in a study of cytotoxic CD8 clonotypes in ibrutinib-treated CLL. Measured with immunoSEQ multiplex PCR; TCRdb has only the in-frame clones, and not every one. The sample consists of fewer than 150,000 clones, under 90% of them appearing once. Sequencing was performed on PBMCs, taken after 24 months of ibrutinib treatment. The source is a human donor with chronic lymphocytic leukemia.

The chain is built from TRBV4-2 and TRBJ2-3; D is unclear. The germline V gene encodes CDR1 LGHNA and CDR2 YNFKEQ. The CDR3 length is 14 residues. Trimming left V 0 bases short and J 0 bases short, with 4 bases between. CDR3 amino acids: CASSQDASTDTQYF. The CDR3 nucleotides are TGTGCCAGCAGCCAAGATGCCAGCACAGATACGCAGTATTTT.

The gene calls are TRBV11-3 and TRBJ2-3; 9 nucleotides line up with TRBD1. The V segment lost 1 base and the J segment 3 bases; nucleotides outside the gene matches: 2. The germline CDR1 and CDR2 sequences are SGHNT and YENEEA. This CDR3 is built from 15 residues. CDR3 nucleotide sequence: TGTGCCAGCAGCTTAGGGACAGGGGAAACAGATACGCAGTATTTT. Protein: CASSLGTGETDTQYF.

This sequence joins TRBV6-5 and TRBJ1-1; D unclear. Germline lookup yields CDR1 MNHEY and CDR2 SVGAGI. The CDR3 covers 14 residues. V was clipped by 6 bases and J by 5 bases, with 16 bases between them. The CDR3 loop reads CASRGRSRLTEAFF. The CDR3 bases are TGTGCCAGCAGGGGCCGTTCCAGATTAACTGAAGCTTTCTTT.

The CDR3 sequence is CASSVGSRQGALGGELFF. As DNA, the CDR3 is TGTGCCAGCAGCGTTGGGAGTCGACAGGGGGCATTGGGCGGGGAGCTGTTTTTT. The V gene is TRBV9, the J gene TRBJ2-2, with 10 bases aligning to TRBD1. Trimming cost V 2 bases and J 7 bases; bases outside gene matches: 14. CDR3 size: 18 residues. CDR1 is SGDLS, CDR2 YYNGEE, per germline.

In its sample, this clone was seen once. This sequence joins TRBV28 and TRBJ1-4; D perhaps matches TRBD1 (6 bases). This CDR3 has 13 residues. Germline V CDR1 and CDR2: MDHEN, SYDVKM. Trimming left V 10 bases short and J 5 bases short, with 14 bases between. The CDR3 nucleotides are TGTGCCACCCTGCCGGGGGCGAATGAAAAACTGTTTTTT. Translating it yields CATLPGANEKLFF.